This T cell receptor (beta chain) emerged from a study of T cells in Graves' hyperthyroidism and ophthalmopathy. Amplification of TCR beta CDR3 regions was performed using RNA transcripts as template. Carried out on the TCR CDR3, a first-round RT-PCR used the HTBI primer set. Using its own MiXCR run on the multiplex PCR reads, TCRdb lists one record per CDR3 protein. This table holds 200,000 to 250,000 distinct CDR3 sequences, 17% found once. The V and J ends lost 2 bases and 4 bases, in that order; junction bases with no gene match: 0. The length of the CDR3 is 13 residues. Germline lookup yields CDR1 GTSNPN and CDR2 SVGIG (reference sequence). This clonotype was seen many times. Stable disease denoted Graves' hyperthyroidism without ophthalmopathy progression within 18 months.

The gene calls are TRBV30 and TRBJ2-3; 10 positions match TRBD2. The material sequenced was blood. This TCR was sampled from a man aged 50-60 years with Graves' hyperthyroidism. As DNA, the CDR3 is TGTGCCTGGAGTAGCGGGGGGGCAGATACGCAGTATTTT. This sequence encodes CAWSSGGADTQYF.